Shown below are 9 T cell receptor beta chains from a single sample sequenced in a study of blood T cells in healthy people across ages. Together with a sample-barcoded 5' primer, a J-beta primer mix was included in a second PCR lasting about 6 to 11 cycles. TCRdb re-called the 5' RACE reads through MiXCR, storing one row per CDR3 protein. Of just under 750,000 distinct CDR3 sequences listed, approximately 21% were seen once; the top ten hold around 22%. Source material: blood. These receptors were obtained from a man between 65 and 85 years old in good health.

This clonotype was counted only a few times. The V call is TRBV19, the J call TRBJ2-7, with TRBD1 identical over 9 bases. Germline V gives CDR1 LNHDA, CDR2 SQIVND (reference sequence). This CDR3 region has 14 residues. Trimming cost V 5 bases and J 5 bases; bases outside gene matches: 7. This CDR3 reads CASSDGDREDEQYF. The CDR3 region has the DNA TGTGCCAGTAGTGACGGGGACAGGGAGGACGAGCAGTACTTC.

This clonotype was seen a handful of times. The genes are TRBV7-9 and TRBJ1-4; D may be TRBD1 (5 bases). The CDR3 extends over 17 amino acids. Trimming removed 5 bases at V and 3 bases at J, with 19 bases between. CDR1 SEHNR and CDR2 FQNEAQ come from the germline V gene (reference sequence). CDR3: CASSPPTVTPANEKLFF. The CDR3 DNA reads TGTGCCAGCAGCCCACCGACAGTCACCCCGGCTAATGAAAAACTGTTTTTT.

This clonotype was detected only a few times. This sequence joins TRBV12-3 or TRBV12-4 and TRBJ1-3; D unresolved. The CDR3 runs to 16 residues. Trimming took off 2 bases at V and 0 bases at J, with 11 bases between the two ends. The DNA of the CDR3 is TGTGCCAGCAGTTTATGGGGAACTGACTCTGGAAACACCATATATTTT. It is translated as CASSLWGTDSGNTIYF.

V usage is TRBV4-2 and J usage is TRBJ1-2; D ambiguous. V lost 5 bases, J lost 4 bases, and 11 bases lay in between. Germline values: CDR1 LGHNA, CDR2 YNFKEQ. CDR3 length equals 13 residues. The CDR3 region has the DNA TGTGCCAGCAGCGAAGCGGGAGTCTATGGCTACACCTTC. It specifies CASSEAGVYGYTF.

DNA of the CDR3: TGTGCCAGCAAAGAACAGGGGGCGCGGGGCACTGAAGCTTTCTTT. It encodes CASKEQGARGTEAFF. The V and J genes are TRBV2 and TRBJ1-1; 9 bases fit TRBD1. V shed 7 bases, J shed 4 bases, and the junction held 10 bases outside the gene matches. CDR3 length equals 15 residues. CDR1 and CDR2 from the germline V gene are SNHLY and FYNNEI.

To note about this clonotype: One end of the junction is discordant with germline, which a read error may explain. CDR3 protein: CAGSFQTGYSNNEQFF. The CDR3 nucleotides read TGTGCCGGCAGCTTTCAGACAGGGTATTCGAACAATGAGCAGTTCTTC. V and J are TRBV11-2 and TRBJ2-5, with 7 positions matching TRBD1. The end of the DNA fits TRBJ2-1 better, so the J call may be wrong. The CDR3 consists of 16 residues. Germline V CDR1 and CDR2: SGHAT, FQNNGV.

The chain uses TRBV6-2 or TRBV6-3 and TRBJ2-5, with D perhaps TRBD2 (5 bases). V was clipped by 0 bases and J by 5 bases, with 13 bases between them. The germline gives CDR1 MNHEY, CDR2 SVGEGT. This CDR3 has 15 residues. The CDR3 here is CASSYSNSGMETQYF. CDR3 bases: TGTGCCAGCAGTTACTCGAACTCGGGGATGGAGACCCAGTACTTC.

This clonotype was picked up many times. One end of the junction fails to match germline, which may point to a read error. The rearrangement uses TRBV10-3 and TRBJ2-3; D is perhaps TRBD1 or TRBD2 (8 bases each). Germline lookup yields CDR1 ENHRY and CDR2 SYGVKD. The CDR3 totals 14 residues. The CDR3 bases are TGTGCCATCAGGAGCGGGGGACAGGTCGATAGGCAGTATTTT. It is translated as CAIRSGGQVDRQYF.

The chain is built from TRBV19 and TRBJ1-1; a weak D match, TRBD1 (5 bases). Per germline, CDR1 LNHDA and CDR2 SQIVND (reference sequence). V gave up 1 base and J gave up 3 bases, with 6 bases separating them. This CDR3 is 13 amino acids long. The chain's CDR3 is CASSIGGYTEAFF. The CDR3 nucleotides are TGTGCCAGTAGTATAGGGGGCTACACTGAAGCTTTCTTT. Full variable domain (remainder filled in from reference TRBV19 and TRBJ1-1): DGGITQSPKYLFRKEGQNVTLSCEQNLNHDAMYWYRQDPGQGLRLIYYSQIVNDFQKGDIAEGYSVSREKKESFPLTVTSAQKNPTAFYLCASSIGGYTEAFFGQGTRLTVV.